A single sample is the source of the 27 T cell receptor beta chains below, sequenced in a study of T cell responses to AZD1222 COVID-19 vaccine. Using immunoSEQ multiplex PCR, the repertoire was profiled, and TCRdb retains in-frame clones only, with some absent. The table records roughly 120,000 clones, 80% to 95% of them present only once. The sequenced sample was peripheral blood, obtained on day 0 of AZD1222 vaccination. Receptor source: an adult in good health.

The V call is TRBV13, the J call TRBJ2-1, with no clear D. Looked up from germline, CDR1 is PRHDT and CDR2 is FYEKMQ (reference sequence). The ends were cut back, 4 bases at V and 4 bases at J, with 5 bases in the middle. The CDR3 length is 12 residues. Here the CDR3 reads CASSSQYNEQFF. In DNA form, the CDR3 reads TGTGCCAGCAGCTCACAATACAATGAGCAGTTCTTC.

The V call is TRBV19, the J call TRBJ1-3; D is undetermined. Trimming pared 7 bases from V and 4 bases from J, leaving 17 bases between. From germline, CDR1 is LNHDA and CDR2 SQIVND (reference sequence). The CDR3 has 15 amino acids. The CDR3 is CASIKRDNHGNTIYF. The CDR3 nucleotides are TGTGCCAGTATCAAACGGGATAACCACGGAAACACCATATATTTT.

V usage is TRBV6-5 and J usage is TRBJ2-4, with TRBD1 identical over 8 bases. The CDR3 is made up of 15 amino acids. Germline V CDR1 and CDR2: MNHEY, SVGAGI. The V gene end was trimmed by 8 bases and the J gene end by 0 bases; junction bases not matched to a gene: 6. The CDR3 DNA sequence: TGTGCCAGCTCAGGGGGCGTGGGAGCCAAAAACATTCAGTACTTC. It encodes CASSGGVGAKNIQYF.

This rearrangement joins TRBV2 to TRBJ1-2; D remains unclear. The germline gives CDR1 SNHLY, CDR2 FYNNEI. This CDR3 has 10 residues. Trimming pared 6 bases from V and 9 bases from J, leaving 8 bases between. CDR3 DNA: TGTGCCAGCAGGGAAACCCGCTACACCTTC. Protein: CASRETRYTF. Together with reference TRBV2 and TRBJ1-2, the CDR3 gives the full variable domain: EPEVTQTPSHQVTQMGQEVILRCVPISNHLYFYWYRQILGQKVEFLVSFYNNEISEKSEIFDDQFSVERPDGSNFTLKIRSTKLEDSAMYFCASRETRYTFGSGTRLTVV.

This chain connects TRBV15 to TRBJ1-1, with no clear D. V lost 0 bases and J lost 5, with 16 bases in between. Germline V gene sequence: CDR1 LNHNV, CDR2 YYDKDF (reference sequence). The CDR3 extends over 16 amino acids. The CDR3 region is CATSREIIGVGTEAFF. The CDR3 nucleotides read TGTGCCACCAGCAGAGAGATTATCGGGGTCGGGACTGAAGCTTTCTTT.

This chain uses TRBV28 with TRBJ1-3; 7 positions match TRBD1. From germline, CDR1 is MDHEN and CDR2 SYDVKM. The CDR3 is 15 residues long. V trimming: 7 bases; J trimming: 2 bases; junction bases outside the gene matches: 8. CDR3 residues: CASTYARGTGNTIYF. CDR3 nucleotides: TGTGCCAGCACCTACGCCAGGGGGACTGGAAACACCATATATTTT. Supplemented by reference TRBV28 and TRBJ1-3, the full variable domain reads DVKVTQSSRYLVKRTGEKVFLECVQDMDHENMFWYRQDPGLGLRLIYFSYDVKMKEKGDIPEGYSVSREKKERFSLILESASTNQTSMYLCASTYARGTGNTIYFGEGSWLTVV.

This clone appeared once. This chain connects TRBV13 to TRBJ1-5; possible D gene TRBD1, 5 bases. The CDR3 length is 16 residues. Germline V CDR1 and CDR2: PRHDT, FYEKMQ (reference sequence). Trimming stripped 0 bases from V and 4 bases from J, with 13 bases between. The CDR3 nucleotides are TGTGCCAGCAGCTTAGGCCGCCAGGGTCTTAATCAGCCCCAGCATTTT. This encodes CASSLGRQGLNQPQHF. Based on the CDR3 plus reference TRBV13 and TRBJ1-5, the full variable domain is AAGVIQSPRHLIKEKRETATLKCYPIPRHDTVYWYQQGPGQDPQFLISFYEKMQSDKGSIPDRFSAQQFSDYHSELNMSSLELGDSALYFCASSLGRQGLNQPQHFGDGTRLSIL.

J is TRBJ2-2 and V is TRBV2, with D possibly being TRBD2 (5 bases). This CDR3 region has 14 residues. Germline-derived CDR1 and CDR2 are SNHLY and FYNNEI. V shed 4 bases and J shed 6 bases, with 12 bases lying between them. The CDR3 is CASSGTLYAGELFF. In DNA, the CDR3 is TGTGCCAGCAGTGGGACTCTATACGCCGGGGAGCTGTTTTTT. The full variable domain, rest sourced from reference TRBV2 and TRBJ2-2, is EPEVTQTPSHQVTQMGQEVILRCVPISNHLYFYWYRQILGQKVEFLVSFYNNEISEKSEIFDDQFSVERPDGSNFTLKIRSTKLEDSAMYFCASSGTLYAGELFFGEGSRLTVL.

The V gene is TRBV6-5, the J gene TRBJ2-3; D unresolved. With 6 bases removed from V and 6 bases from J, the gap between germline ends came to 13 bases. CDR3 length: 13 residues. The germline gives CDR1 MNHEY, CDR2 SVGAGI. The CDR3 here is CASREKGYDTQYF. DNA for the CDR3: TGTGCCAGCAGGGAGAAAGGGTATGATACGCAGTATTTT.

The rearrangement joins TRBV4-1 to TRBJ2-1, with D possibly TRBD1 on 5 matching bases. The V and J ends lost 3 bases and 5 bases respectively, with 11 bases between them. Germline CDR1 is MGHRA and CDR2 is YSYEKL. The CDR3 has 14 amino acids. The CDR3 nucleotides read TGCGCCAGCAGCCAGCAGATCAGGGACAATGAGCAGTTCTTC. Translating gives CASSQQIRDNEQFF.

This clone was seen only a few times. The J gene is TRBJ1-2, the V gene TRBV6-1; TRBD1 might be the D (6 bases). CDR3 length: 17 residues. V lost 3 bases, J lost 4 bases, and 21 bases lay in between. The germline CDR1 and CDR2 sequences are MNHNS and SASEGT. The CDR3 spells CASSDREGRGGAYGYTF. CDR3 bases: TGTGCCAGCAGTGATCGGGAGGGGCGTGGGGGGGCCTATGGCTACACCTTC.

This clone occurred once. The rearrangement links TRBV24-1 to TRBJ2-5, with D possibly being TRBD1 (5 bases). Germline-derived CDR1 and CDR2 are KGHDR and SFDVKD. The CDR3 has 15 residues. V lost 4 bases and J 2 bases, leaving 13 bases between the germline ends. CDR3 sequence reads: CATSDRRQPQETQYF. CDR3 nucleotides: TGTGCCACCAGTGACCGCCGACAGCCTCAAGAGACCCAGTACTTC.

This chain joins TRBV27 and TRBJ2-6, with D unclear. V lost 5 bases, J lost 1 base, and 9 bases lay in between. CDR3 length: 15 residues. Germline CDR1 reads MNHEY; CDR2 reads SMNVEV (reference sequence). CDR3 loop: CASSRVESGANVLTF. CDR3 nucleotides: TGTGCCAGCAGTCGGGTGGAGTCTGGGGCCAACGTCCTGACTTTC.

This rearrangement joins TRBV7-2 to TRBJ2-7, with 9 bases lining up with TRBD2. The ends lost 7 bases at V and 3 bases at J; junction bases unmatched: 10. The CDR3 runs 15 residues. Per germline, CDR1 SGHTA and CDR2 FQGNSA. Written as DNA, the CDR3 is TGTGCCAGCACCGCTATAGCGGGAGTACTCTACGAGCAGTACTTC. The encoded protein is CASTAIAGVLYEQYF.

V usage is TRBV29-1 and J usage is TRBJ2-5; D gene ambiguous. V was trimmed by 1 base and J by 7 bases, leaving 13 bases between them. The CDR3 is 13 residues long. Germline V gene sequence: CDR1 SQVTM, CDR2 ANQGSEA. The DNA for the CDR3 is TGCAGCGTTGAAGGGGCAGTCGAAGGGACCCAGTACTTC. Translated, it gives CSVEGAVEGTQYF.

This sequence joins TRBV9 and TRBJ2-7, with 7 nucleotides matching TRBD1. V gave up 2 bases and J gave up 3 bases; unmatched junction bases: 8. Germline V gives CDR1 SGDLS, CDR2 YYNGEE. This CDR3 has 15 residues. CDR3 region: CASSVEPGQHYEQYF. CDR3 nucleotide sequence: TGTGCCAGCAGCGTCGAACCGGGACAGCACTACGAGCAGTACTTC.

J is TRBJ2-7 and V is TRBV5-4; 7 bases are a match to TRBD1. V was clipped by 2 bases and J by 3 bases; unmatched bases: 17. The CDR3 is made up of 18 amino acids. CDR1 SGHNT and CDR2 YYREEE come from the germline V gene (reference sequence). CDR3 nucleotide sequence: TGTGCCAGCAGCTTATATTCATACCGCCGGGACAGCGTCTACGAGCAGTACTTC. It codes for CASSLYSYRRDSVYEQYF.

The CDR3 region has the DNA TGTGCCAGCTCACCAAGGAGTTACACTGAAGCTTTCTTT. Its translation: CASSPRSYTEAFF. The chain couples TRBV18 to TRBJ1-1; no definite D call. Trimming cost V 2 bases and J 3 bases, with 7 bases left between them. This CDR3 is built from 13 residues. Germline V gene sequence: CDR1 KGHSH, CDR2 LQKENI.

The chain employs TRBV9 and TRBJ2-1; D is undetermined. The CDR3 sequence is 14 residues long. Germline V gene data show CDR1 as SGDLS and CDR2 as YYNGEE. Trimming cost V 0 bases and J 5 bases, with 9 bases left between them. CDR3 nucleotides: TGTGCCAGCAGCGTAGGCTCTGGACACAATGAGCAGTTCTTC. It is translated as CASSVGSGHNEQFF.

Here the CDR3 DNA reads TGTGCCAGCAGTTTCGGGACCCAGTTCCTAATCCATGAGCAGTTCTTC. It translates to CASSFGTQFLIHEQFF. The chain combines TRBV28 with TRBJ2-1, with D perhaps matching TRBD1 or TRBD2 (5 bases each). From germline, CDR1 is MDHEN and CDR2 SYDVKM. This CDR3 has 16 residues. Trimming cost V 3 bases and J 8 bases, with 20 bases left between them.

This clone appeared a single time. The V call is TRBV6-2 or TRBV6-3, the J call TRBJ1-1; 8 bases align to TRBD1. The CDR3 contains 19 residues. Losses at the gene ends were 0 bases for V and 0 bases for J; bases not matched to a gene: 12. In germline, CDR1 is MNHEY, CDR2 SVGEGT. CDR3 region: CASSYSITGRGQVNTEAFF. CDR3 coding DNA: TGTGCCAGCAGTTACTCGATAACAGGCAGGGGGCAGGTGAACACTGAAGCTTTCTTT.

To note about this clone: At one end the junction does not follow the germline gene, possibly because of a read error. This chain uses TRBV28 with TRBJ2-7; D possibly matches TRBD1 or TRBD2 (5 bases each). The CDR3 runs to 15 residues. Germline lookup yields CDR1 MDHEN and CDR2 SYDVKM. The CDR3 is CAISSWGSTSYEQYF. The CDR3 nucleotides read TGTGCCATCAGTTCCTGGGGGAGCACGTCCTACGAGCAGTACTTC.

This clone turned up a few times. This chain links TRBV20-1 with TRBJ2-5; a weak D match, TRBD2 (5 bases). The germline V gene has CDR1 DFQATT and CDR2 SNEGSKA (reference sequence). V was pared by 3 bases and J by 3 bases, with 11 bases between. The CDR3 has 13 amino acids. In DNA form, the CDR3 reads TGCAGTGCTAGTCTGCGGCGGGAAGAGACCCAGTACTTC. Encoded protein: CSASLRREETQYF.

The V gene is TRBV10-1, the J gene TRBJ2-2; unclear D gene. Germline values: CDR1 WNHNN, CDR2 SYGVQD (reference sequence). Trimming cost V 2 bases and J 5 bases, with 9 bases left between them. The CDR3 covers 14 residues. This CDR3 reads CASSESARTGELFF. The CDR3 DNA sequence: TGCGCCAGCAGTGAGAGCGCTCGAACCGGGGAGCTGTTTTTT.

The chain couples TRBV25-1 to TRBJ1-6, with D perhaps TRBD1 (6 bases). V lost 4 bases, J lost 2 bases, and 15 bases lay in between. The CDR3 length is 17 residues. From germline, CDR1 is MGHDK and CDR2 SYGVNS. CDR3 sequence reads: CASSGAGVATYNSPLHF. The CDR3 coding sequence is TGTGCCAGCAGTGGGGCAGGGGTCGCTACCTATAATTCACCCCTCCACTTT. Supplemented by reference TRBV25-1 and TRBJ1-6, the full variable domain reads EADIYQTPRYLVIGTGKKITLECSQTMGHDKMYWYQQDPGMELHLIHYSYGVNSTEKGDLSSESTVSRIRTEHFPLTLESARPSHTSQYLCASSGAGVATYNSPLHFGNGTRLTVT.

This chain links TRBV7-9 with TRBJ1-2; 7 nucleotides line up with TRBD1. The CDR3 is 15 amino acids. The germline V gene encodes CDR1 SEHNR and CDR2 FQNEAQ (reference sequence). V gave up 3 bases and J gave up 5 bases; unmatched junction bases: 9. The DNA of the CDR3 is TGTGCCAGCAGCTTTGGCGCCGGGACAGAATATGGCTACACCTTC. Protein product: CASSFGAGTEYGYTF.

The V call is TRBV19, the J call TRBJ2-1; TRBD1 aligns across 7 bases. The CDR3 is made up of 16 amino acids. V lost 3 bases, J lost 8 bases, and 13 bases stayed unmatched. CDR1 LNHDA and CDR2 SQIVND come from the germline V gene (reference sequence). Here the CDR3 reads CASSIRQGRWVYEQFF. The CDR3 DNA follows: TGTGCCAGTAGTATTAGACAGGGACGTTGGGTTTATGAGCAGTTCTTC.